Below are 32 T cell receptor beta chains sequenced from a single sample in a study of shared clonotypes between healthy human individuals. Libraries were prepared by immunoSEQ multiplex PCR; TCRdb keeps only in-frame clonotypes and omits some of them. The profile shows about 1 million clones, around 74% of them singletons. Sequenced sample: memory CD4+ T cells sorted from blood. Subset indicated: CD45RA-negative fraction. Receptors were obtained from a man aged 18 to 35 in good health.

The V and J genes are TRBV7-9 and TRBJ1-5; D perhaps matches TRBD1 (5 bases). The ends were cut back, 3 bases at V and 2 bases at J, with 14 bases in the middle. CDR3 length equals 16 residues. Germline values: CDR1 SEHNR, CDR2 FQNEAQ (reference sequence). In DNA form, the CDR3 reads TGTGCCAGCAGCTTTGCCGGGACTGGGGGCAATCAGCCCCAGCATTTT. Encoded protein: CASSFAGTGGNQPQHF. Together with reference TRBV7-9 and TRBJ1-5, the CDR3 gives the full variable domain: DTGVSQNPRHKITKRGQNVTFRCDPISEHNRLYWYRQTLGQGPEFLTYFQNEAQLEKSRLLSDRFSAERPKGSFSTLEIQRTEQGDSAMYLCASSFAGTGGNQPQHFGDGTRLSIL.

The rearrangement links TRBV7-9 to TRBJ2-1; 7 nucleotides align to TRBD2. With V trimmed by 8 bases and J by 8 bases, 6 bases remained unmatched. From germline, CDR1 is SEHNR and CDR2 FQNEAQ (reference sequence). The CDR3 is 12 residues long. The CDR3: CASSPGGDEQFF. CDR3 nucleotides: TGTGCCAGCTCCCCGGGGGGTGATGAGCAGTTCTTC.

CDR3 loop: CASSRGTSGRPSTDTQYF. The CDR3 region has the DNA TGTGCCAGTAGTAGAGGGACTAGCGGGAGACCTAGCACAGATACGCAGTATTTT. This chain connects TRBV19 to TRBJ2-3; the match to TRBD2 covers 14 bases. The junction had 6 bases not matched to a gene; V was cut back by 4 bases and J by 0 bases. Germline V gives CDR1 LNHDA, CDR2 SQIVND (reference sequence). The CDR3 is made up of 18 amino acids.

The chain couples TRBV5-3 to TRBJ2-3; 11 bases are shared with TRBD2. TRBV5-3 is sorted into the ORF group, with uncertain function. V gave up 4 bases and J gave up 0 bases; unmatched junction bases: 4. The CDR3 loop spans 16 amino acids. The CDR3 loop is CARSATSGGSTDTQYF. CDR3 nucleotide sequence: TGTGCCAGAAGCGCAACTAGCGGGGGCAGCACAGATACGCAGTATTTT.

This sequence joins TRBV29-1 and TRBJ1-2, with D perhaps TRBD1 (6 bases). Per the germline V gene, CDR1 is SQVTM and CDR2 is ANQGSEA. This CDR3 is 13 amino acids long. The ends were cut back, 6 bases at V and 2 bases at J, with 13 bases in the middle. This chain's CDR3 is CSVRSGVNYGYTF. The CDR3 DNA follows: TGCAGCGTCCGATCAGGGGTGAACTATGGCTACACCTTC.

CDR3 sequence reads: CASSFFMTGVLFTDTQYF. CDR3 DNA: TGTGCCAGCAGCTTCTTCATGACAGGGGTTTTGTTCACAGATACGCAGTATTTT. V is TRBV21-1 and J is TRBJ2-3; the table calls TRBD1, which could not be checked here. TRBV21-1 is a pseudogene. CDR3 length: 18 amino acids.

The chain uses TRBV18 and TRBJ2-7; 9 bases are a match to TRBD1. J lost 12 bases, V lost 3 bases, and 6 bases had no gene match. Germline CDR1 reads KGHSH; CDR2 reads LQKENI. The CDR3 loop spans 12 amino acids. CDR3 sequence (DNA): TGTGCCAGCTCACCCGAAGACAGGGGGAGGTACTTC. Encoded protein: CASSPEDRGRYF.

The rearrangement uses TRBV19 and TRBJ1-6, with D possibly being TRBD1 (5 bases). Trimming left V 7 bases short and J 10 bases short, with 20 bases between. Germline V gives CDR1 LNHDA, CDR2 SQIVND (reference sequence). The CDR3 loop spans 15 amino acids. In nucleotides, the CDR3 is TGTGCCAGTACTCGGACATTGGGCGGACGATCACCCCTCCACTTT. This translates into CASTRTLGGRSPLHF.

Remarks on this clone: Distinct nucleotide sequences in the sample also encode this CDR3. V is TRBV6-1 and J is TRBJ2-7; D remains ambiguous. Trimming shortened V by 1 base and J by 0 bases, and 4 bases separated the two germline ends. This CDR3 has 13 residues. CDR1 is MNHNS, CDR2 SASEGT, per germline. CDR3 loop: CASSEVNSYEQYF. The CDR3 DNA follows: TGTGCCAGCAGTGAAGTGAACTCCTACGAGCAGTACTTC.

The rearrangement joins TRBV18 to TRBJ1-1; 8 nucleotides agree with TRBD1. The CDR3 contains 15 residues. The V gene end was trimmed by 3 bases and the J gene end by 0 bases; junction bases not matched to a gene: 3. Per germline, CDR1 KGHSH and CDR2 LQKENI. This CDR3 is CASSPLTGVNTEAFF. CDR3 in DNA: TGTGCCAGCTCACCCCTGACAGGGGTGAACACTGAAGCTTTCTTT.

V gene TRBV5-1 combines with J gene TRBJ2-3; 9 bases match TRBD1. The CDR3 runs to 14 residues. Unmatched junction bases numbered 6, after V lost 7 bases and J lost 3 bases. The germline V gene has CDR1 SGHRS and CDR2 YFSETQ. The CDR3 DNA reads TGCGCCAGCGGGACAGGGCTATGGACAGATACGCAGTATTTT. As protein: CASGTGLWTDTQYF.

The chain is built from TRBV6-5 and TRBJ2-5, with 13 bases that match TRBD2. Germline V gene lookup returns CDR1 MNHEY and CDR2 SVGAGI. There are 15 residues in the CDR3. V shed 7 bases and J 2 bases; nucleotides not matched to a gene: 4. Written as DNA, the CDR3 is TGTGCCAGCATCCTGACTAGCGGGGGGCAAGAGACCCAGTACTTC. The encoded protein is CASILTSGGQETQYF.

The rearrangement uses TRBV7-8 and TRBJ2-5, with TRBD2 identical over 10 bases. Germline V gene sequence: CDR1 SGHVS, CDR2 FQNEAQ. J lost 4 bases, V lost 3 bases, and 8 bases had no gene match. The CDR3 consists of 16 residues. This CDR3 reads CASSLIAGGRVETQYF. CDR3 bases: TGTGCCAGCAGCTTGATAGCGGGGGGCCGCGTAGAGACCCAGTACTTC.

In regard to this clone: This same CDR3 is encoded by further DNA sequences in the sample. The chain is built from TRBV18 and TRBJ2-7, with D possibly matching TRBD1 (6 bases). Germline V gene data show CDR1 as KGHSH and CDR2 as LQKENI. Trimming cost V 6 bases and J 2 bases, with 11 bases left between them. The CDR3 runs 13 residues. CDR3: CASSSGAPYEQYF. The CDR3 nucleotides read TGTGCCAGCTCCTCAGGGGCCCCCTACGAGCAGTACTTC.

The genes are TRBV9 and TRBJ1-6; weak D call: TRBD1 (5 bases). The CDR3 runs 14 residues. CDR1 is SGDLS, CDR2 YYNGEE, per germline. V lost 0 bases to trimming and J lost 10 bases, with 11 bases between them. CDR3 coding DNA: TGTGCCAGCAGCGTAGGGGCAGGGACCTCACCCCTCCACTTT. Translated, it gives CASSVGAGTSPLHF.

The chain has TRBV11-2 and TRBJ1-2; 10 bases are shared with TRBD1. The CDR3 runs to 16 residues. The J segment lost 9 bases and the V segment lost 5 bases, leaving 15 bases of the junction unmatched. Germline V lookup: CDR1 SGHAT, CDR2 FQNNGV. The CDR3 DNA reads TGTGCCAGCAGCCCCCGGGACAGGGGCCGTTTCGTGAGCTACACCTTC. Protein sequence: CASSPRDRGRFVSYTF.

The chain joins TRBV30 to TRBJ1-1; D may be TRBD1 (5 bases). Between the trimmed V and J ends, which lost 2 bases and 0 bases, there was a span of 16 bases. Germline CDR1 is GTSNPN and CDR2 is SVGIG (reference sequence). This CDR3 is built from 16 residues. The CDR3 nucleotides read TGTGCCTGGAGTTGGGGGAAAGGAGGCATGAACACTGAAGCTTTCTTT. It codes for CAWSWGKGGMNTEAFF.

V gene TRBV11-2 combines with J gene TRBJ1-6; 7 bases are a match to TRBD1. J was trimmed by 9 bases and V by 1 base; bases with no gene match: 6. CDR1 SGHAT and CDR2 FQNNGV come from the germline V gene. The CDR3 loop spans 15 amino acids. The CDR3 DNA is TGTGCCAGCAGCTTAGTAGGGCAGGGGGTTTCACCCCTCCACTTT. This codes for CASSLVGQGVSPLHF.

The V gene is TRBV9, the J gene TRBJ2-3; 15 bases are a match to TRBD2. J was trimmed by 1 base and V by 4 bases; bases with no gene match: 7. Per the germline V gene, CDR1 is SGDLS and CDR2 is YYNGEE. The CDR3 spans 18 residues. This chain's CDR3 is CASSPRTSGGAGTDTQYF. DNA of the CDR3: TGTGCCAGCAGCCCTCGGACTAGCGGGGGGGCCGGCACAGATACGCAGTATTTT. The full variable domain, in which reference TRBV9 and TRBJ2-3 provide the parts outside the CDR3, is DSGVTQTPKHLITATGQRVTLRCSPRSGDLSVYWYQQSLDQGLQFLIQYYNGEERAKGNILERFSAQQFPDLHSELNLSSLELGDSALYFCASSPRTSGGAGTDTQYFGPGTRLTVL.

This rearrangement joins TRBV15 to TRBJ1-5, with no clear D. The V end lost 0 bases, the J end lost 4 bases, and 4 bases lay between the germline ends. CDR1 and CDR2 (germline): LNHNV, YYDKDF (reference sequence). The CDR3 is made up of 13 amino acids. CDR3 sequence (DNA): TGTGCCACCAGCAGAGATCAGAATCAGCCCCAGCATTTT. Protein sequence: CATSRDQNQPQHF.

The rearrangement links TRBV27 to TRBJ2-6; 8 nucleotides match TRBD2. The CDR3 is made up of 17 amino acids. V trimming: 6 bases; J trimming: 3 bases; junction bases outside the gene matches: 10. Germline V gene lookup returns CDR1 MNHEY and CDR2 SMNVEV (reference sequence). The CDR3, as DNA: TGTGCCAGCAGCCTCGCGGGGGGTCTACGTGGGGCCAACGTCCTGACTTTC. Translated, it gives CASSLAGGLRGANVLTF.

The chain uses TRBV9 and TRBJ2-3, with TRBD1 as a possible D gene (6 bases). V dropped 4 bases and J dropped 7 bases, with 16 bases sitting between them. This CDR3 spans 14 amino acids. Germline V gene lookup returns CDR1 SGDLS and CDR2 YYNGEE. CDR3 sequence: CASSLSRDTYTQYF. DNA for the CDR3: TGTGCCAGCAGCTTATCCCGGGACACTTATACGCAGTATTTT.

This chain's CDR3 is CASRGLGQAYGYTF. CDR3 coding DNA: TGCGCCAGCAGGGGACTTGGACAGGCCTATGGCTACACCTTC. The chain recombines TRBV10-2 with TRBJ1-2; the match to TRBD1 covers 7 bases. CDR3 size: 14 residues. The ends lost 6 bases at V and 4 bases at J; junction bases unmatched: 8. Germline V gene sequence: CDR1 WSHSY, CDR2 SAAADI.

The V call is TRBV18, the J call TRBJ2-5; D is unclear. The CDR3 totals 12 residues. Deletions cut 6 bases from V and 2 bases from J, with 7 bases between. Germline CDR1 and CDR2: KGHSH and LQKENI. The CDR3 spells CASSRPQETQYF. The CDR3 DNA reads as TGTGCCAGCTCCCGGCCACAAGAGACCCAGTACTTC.

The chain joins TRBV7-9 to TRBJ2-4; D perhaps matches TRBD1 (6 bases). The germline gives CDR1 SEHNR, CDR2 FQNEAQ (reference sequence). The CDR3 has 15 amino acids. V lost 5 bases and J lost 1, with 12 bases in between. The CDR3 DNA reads TGTGCCAGCAGCACCGGCACAGGGGCCAAAAACATTCAGTACTTC. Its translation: CASSTGTGAKNIQYF.

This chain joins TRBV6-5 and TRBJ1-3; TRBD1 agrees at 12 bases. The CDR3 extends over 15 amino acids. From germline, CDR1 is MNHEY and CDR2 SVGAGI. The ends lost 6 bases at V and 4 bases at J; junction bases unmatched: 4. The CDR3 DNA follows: TGTGCCAGCAGGGGGACAGGGGGCATGGGAAACACCATATATTTT. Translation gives CASRGTGGMGNTIYF.

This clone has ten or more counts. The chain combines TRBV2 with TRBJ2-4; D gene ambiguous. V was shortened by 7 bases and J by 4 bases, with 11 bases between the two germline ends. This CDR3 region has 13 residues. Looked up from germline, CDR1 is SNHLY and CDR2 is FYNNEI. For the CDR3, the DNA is TGTGCCAGCAAGGACGACGCTAAAAACATTCAGTACTTC. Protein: CASKDDAKNIQYF.

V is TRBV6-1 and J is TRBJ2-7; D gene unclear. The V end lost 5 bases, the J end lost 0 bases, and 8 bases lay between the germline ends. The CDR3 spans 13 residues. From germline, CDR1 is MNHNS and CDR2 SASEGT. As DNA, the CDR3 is TGTGCCAGCAGTCTCTTTGGCTCCTACGAGCAGTACTTC. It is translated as CASSLFGSYEQYF.

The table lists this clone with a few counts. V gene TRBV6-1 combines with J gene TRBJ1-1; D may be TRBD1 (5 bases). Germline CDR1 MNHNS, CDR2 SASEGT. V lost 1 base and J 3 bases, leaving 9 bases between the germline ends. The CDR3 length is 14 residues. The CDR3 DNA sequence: TGTGCCAGCAGTGAAGTCGACAGATACACTGAAGCTTTCTTT. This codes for CASSEVDRYTEAFF.

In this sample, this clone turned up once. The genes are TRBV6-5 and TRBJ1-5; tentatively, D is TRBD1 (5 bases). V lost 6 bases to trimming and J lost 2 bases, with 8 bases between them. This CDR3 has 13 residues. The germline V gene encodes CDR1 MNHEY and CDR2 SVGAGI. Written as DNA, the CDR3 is TGTGCCAGCAGGGCGGGGCGCAATCAGCCCCAGCATTTT. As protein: CASRAGRNQPQHF.

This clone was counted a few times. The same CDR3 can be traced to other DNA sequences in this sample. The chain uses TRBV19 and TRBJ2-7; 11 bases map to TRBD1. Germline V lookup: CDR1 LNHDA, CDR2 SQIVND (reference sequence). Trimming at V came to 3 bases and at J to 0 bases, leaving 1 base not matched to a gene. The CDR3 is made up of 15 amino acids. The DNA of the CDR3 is TGTGCCAGTAGTATCGGGACAGGGGGCTCCTACGAGCAGTACTTC. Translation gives CASSIGTGGSYEQYF.

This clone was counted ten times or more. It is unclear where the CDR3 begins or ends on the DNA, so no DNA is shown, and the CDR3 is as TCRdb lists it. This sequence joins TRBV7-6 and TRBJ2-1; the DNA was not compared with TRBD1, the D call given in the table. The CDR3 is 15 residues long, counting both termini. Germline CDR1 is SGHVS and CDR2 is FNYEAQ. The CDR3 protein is CASSLAGHFGNEQFF.